This TCR beta chain was identified in a study of regulatory T cells in long-lasting Graves disease. Library construction for TCR beta used iRepertoire HTBI primers and Arm-PCR of CDR3 regions. TCRdb reprocessed the multiplex PCR reads with MiXCR, giving one entry per CDR3 protein. The profile covers hundreds of thousands of distinct CDR3 sequences, with over 20% appearing a single time and 14% taken by the ten largest. Germline CDR1 and CDR2: GTSNPN and SVGIG (reference sequence). This CDR3 region has 13 residues. With 0 bases removed from V and 5 bases from J, the gap between germline ends came to 10 bases. Regarding the study as a whole: Newly diagnosed disease favored TRBV20-1 and TRBJ2-1 over persistent disease.

As for time point: persistent/refractory GD, antithyroid drugs over 5 years with positive TRAb. PBMCs were the source of the RNA used for TCR sequencing. The patients included were those that came from an endocrinology department in Xi'an, China. To note about this clonotype: Its antigen is unidentified. The CDR3 does not end in the conserved phenylalanine or tryptophan, so this is likely a read error.

The chain joins TRBV30 to TRBJ1-1; D is unclear. Sequenced here: peripheral blood mononuclear cells (PBMCs), sampled when the disease was refractory, from a patient treated with antithyroid drugs. The sequence derives from a female donor with Graves disease. The CDR3 region is CAWSVRWETEAFS. The DNA for the CDR3 is TGTGCCTGGAGTGTACGGTGGGAGACTGAAGCTTTCTCT.